One and the same sample provided the 29 T cell receptor beta chains below, sequenced in a study of shared clonotypes between healthy human individuals. The assay was immunoSEQ multiplex PCR, and TCRdb's table has in-frame clones only and misses some. The profile shows nearly 1 million clones, more than 75% of them singletons. The sequenced material came from memory CD4+ T cells sorted from blood. Subset described: CD45RA-negative fraction. These receptors were obtained from a man between 18 and 29 years old in good health.

In regard to this clone: The same CDR3 also results from other DNA sequences found in this sample. The J gene is TRBJ2-5, the V gene TRBV20-1; the D is unclear. CDR1 is DFQATT, CDR2 SNEGSKA, per germline (reference sequence). This CDR3 comprises 11 residues. Trimming took off 6 bases at V and 5 bases at J, with 10 bases between the two ends. The DNA of the CDR3 is TGCAGTGCCTGGGCTGGTGAGACCCAGTACTTC. Protein product: CSAWAGETQYF.

The chain has TRBV19 and TRBJ1-2; 9 bases match TRBD1. This CDR3 region has 13 residues. Unmatched junction bases numbered 0, after V lost 5 bases and J lost 2 bases. Germline V CDR1 and CDR2: LNHDA, SQIVND (reference sequence). The CDR3 coding sequence is TGTGCCAGTAGTGACAGGGGGAACTATGGCTACACCTTC. It yields the protein CASSDRGNYGYTF.

This clone was observed once. V usage is TRBV6-6 and J usage is TRBJ2-7, with 11 bases fitting TRBD2. The V gene end was trimmed by 3 bases and the J gene end by 6 bases; junction bases not matched to a gene: 4. The CDR3 sequence is 14 residues long. Per the germline V gene, CDR1 is MNHNY and CDR2 is SVGAGI (reference sequence). CDR3 region: CASSYSGRGLEQYF. CDR3 in DNA: TGTGCCAGCAGTTATAGCGGGAGGGGCCTCGAGCAGTACTTC.

The chain employs TRBV28 and TRBJ1-2; TRBD1 is a possible D gene (5 bases). V lost 1 base, J lost 8 bases, and 11 bases lay in between. The CDR3 contains 13 residues. In germline, CDR1 is MDHEN, CDR2 SYDVKM. CDR3 sequence: CASSLLGGAGYTF. The CDR3 DNA is TGTGCCAGCAGTTTATTAGGAGGGGCCGGCTACACCTTC.

The rearrangement links TRBV19 to TRBJ2-3; a weak D match, TRBD1 (6 bases). The CDR3 spans 17 residues. With 5 bases removed from V and 5 bases from J, the gap between germline ends came to 23 bases. The germline V gene has CDR1 LNHDA and CDR2 SQIVND (reference sequence). CDR3 bases: TGTGCCAGTAGTCCAGGCACAACAGGGCCCAGGGGAGATACGCAGTATTTT. Protein: CASSPGTTGPRGDTQYF.

This chain uses TRBV9 with TRBJ2-3; D is possibly TRBD1 (5 bases). Germline V lookup: CDR1 SGDLS, CDR2 YYNGEE. There are 15 residues in the CDR3. Deletions cut 3 bases from V and 0 bases from J, with 11 bases between. CDR3 coding DNA: TGTGCCAGCAGCGCGACAGCACTTAGCACAGATACGCAGTATTTT. Its protein is CASSATALSTDTQYF.

The CDR3 is CAISSSGGAYEQYF. As DNA, the CDR3 is TGTGCCATCAGTTCAAGCGGGGGCGCCTACGAGCAGTACTTC. The V and J genes are TRBV10-3 and TRBJ2-7, with TRBD2 identical over 8 bases. The CDR3 totals 14 residues. Germline V lookup: CDR1 ENHRY, CDR2 SYGVKD. Unmatched junction bases numbered 5, after V lost 5 bases and J lost 2 bases.

This rearrangement joins TRBV30 to TRBJ1-5, with unresolved D. V lost 2 bases, J lost 4 bases, and 9 bases lay in between. CDR1 is GTSNPN, CDR2 SVGIG, per germline (reference sequence). The CDR3 covers 13 residues. This CDR3 is CAWSTVGNQPQHF. The CDR3 DNA sequence: TGTGCCTGGAGTACTGTGGGGAATCAGCCCCAGCATTTT.

A remark on this clone: Other DNA sequences within the sample encode an identical CDR3. This chain uses TRBV5-6 with TRBJ2-5; D possibly corresponds to TRBD1 (5 bases). CDR1 is SGHDT, CDR2 YYEEEE, per germline. This CDR3 spans 14 amino acids. Trimming cost V 0 bases and J 1 base, with 7 bases left between them. The CDR3 bases are TGTGCCAGCAGCTTGGGACAGCTCCAAGAGACCCAGTACTTC. Translated, it gives CASSLGQLQETQYF.

The chain recombines TRBV18 with TRBJ1-2; 8 bases fit TRBD1. Unmatched junction bases numbered 13, after V lost 6 bases and J lost 10 bases. The germline CDR1 and CDR2 sequences are KGHSH and LQKENI. The CDR3 runs 14 residues. CDR3 coding DNA: TGTGCCAGCTCCTCGGCACAGGGGGACCCCGTCTACACCTTC. Its translation: CASSSAQGDPVYTF.

V usage is TRBV2 and J usage is TRBJ2-3; D is unclear. Germline V gene sequence: CDR1 SNHLY, CDR2 FYNNEI. Trimming removed 6 bases from V and 6 bases from J, with 10 bases in between. The CDR3 totals 12 residues. The CDR3, as DNA: TGTGCCAGCAGCGTCACCGGGGATACGCAGTATTTT. Encoded protein: CASSVTGDTQYF.

Notes on this clone: The same CDR3 also results from other DNA sequences found in this sample. The chain employs TRBV10-1 and TRBJ1-2; 7 nucleotides match TRBD1. Germline V gene lookup returns CDR1 WNHNN and CDR2 SYGVQD (reference sequence). This CDR3 has 13 amino acids. V lost 0 bases and J lost 5; bases outside the gene matches: 0. CDR3 amino acids: CASSESQGYGYTF. CDR3 nucleotides: TGCGCCAGCAGTGAGTCACAGGGGTATGGCTACACCTTC.

The V and J genes are TRBV5-6 and TRBJ1-2, with D hard to call. This CDR3 comprises 14 residues. V was pared by 0 bases and J by 6 bases, with 12 bases between. Germline V gene sequence: CDR1 SGHDT, CDR2 YYEEEE. CDR3 protein: CASSLALGTNGYTF. CDR3 coding DNA: TGTGCCAGCAGCTTGGCCTTGGGTACGAATGGCTACACCTTC.

As regards this clone: The sample contains more than one DNA sequence encoding this CDR3. The chain uses TRBV5-1 and TRBJ1-1; a possible D gene is TRBD1 (5 bases). CDR3 length equals 14 residues. V lost 4 bases, J lost 3 bases, and 13 bases lay in between. From germline, CDR1 is SGHRS and CDR2 YFSETQ. CDR3 residues: CASSPGGGDTEAFF. The CDR3 coding sequence is TGCGCCAGCAGCCCTGGCGGGGGTGACACTGAAGCTTTCTTT.

This chain uses TRBV7-6 with TRBJ2-3; 13 positions match TRBD2. CDR3 length: 16 residues. The germline gives CDR1 SGHVS, CDR2 FNYEAQ. Unmatched junction bases numbered 10, after V lost 5 bases and J lost 8 bases. For the CDR3, the DNA is TGTGCCAGCAGCACTACTAGCGGGAGGGCCTTCGGTACGCAGTATTTT. It is translated as CASSTTSGRAFGTQYF.

The chain uses TRBV10-2 and TRBJ2-2, with 10 positions matching TRBD1. V gave up 5 bases and J gave up 3 bases; unmatched junction bases: 6. The CDR3 runs to 16 residues. Germline CDR1 and CDR2: WSHSY and SAAADI. The CDR3 DNA sequence: TGCGCCAGCAGTACCACCGGGACAGGGGACACCGGGGAGCTGTTTTTT. Protein product: CASSTTGTGDTGELFF.

CDR3 sequence reads: CASREIRTDLYQETQYF. The CDR3 nucleotides read TGCGCCAGCAGAGAAATCCGGACGGATTTGTACCAAGAGACCCAGTACTTC. The chain recombines TRBV5-1 with TRBJ2-5; no firm D call. This CDR3 spans 17 amino acids. Germline assignment: CDR1 SGHRS and CDR2 YFSETQ. V lost 5 bases and J 0 bases, leaving 20 bases between the germline ends.

The rearrangement joins TRBV5-4 to TRBJ1-1; D unresolved. The V gene's germline CDR1 is SGHNT and CDR2 YYREEE (reference sequence). Trimming took 4 bases from V and 0 from J, leaving 13 bases between them. The CDR3 sequence is 15 residues long. The CDR3 sequence: CASSEDPLLNTEAFF. The CDR3 DNA sequence: TGTGCCAGCAGCGAAGACCCTCTCCTGAACACTGAAGCTTTCTTT.

This clone was recorded a few times. This sequence joins TRBV30 and TRBJ2-7; a possible D gene is TRBD1 (7 bases). V was pared by 2 bases and J by 3 bases, with 17 bases between. The length of the CDR3 is 15 residues. Looked up from germline, CDR1 is GTSNPN and CDR2 is SVGIG (reference sequence). The CDR3 DNA reads as TGTGCCTGGAGTCTTCGAGGAGGGGGCCGCTACGAGCAGTACTTC. Its translation is CAWSLRGGGRYEQYF.

The chain links TRBV6-6 to TRBJ1-2; 7 nucleotides match TRBD1. Germline lookup yields CDR1 MNHNY and CDR2 SVGAGI (reference sequence). Germline trimming cut 6 bases from V and 5 bases from J; bases unmatched to any gene: 12. CDR3 length: 15 residues. The CDR3 region is CASRPTTGTPYGYTF. DNA of the CDR3: TGTGCCAGCAGGCCCACGACAGGGACTCCTTATGGCTACACCTTC.

The V and J genes are TRBV21-1 and TRBJ2-7. TRBV21-1 represents a pseudogene. The CDR3 sequence is 13 residues long. The CDR3 DNA reads as TGTGCCAGCAGGGGGACGCATCCCTACGAGCAGTACTTC. Protein product: CASRGTHPYEQYF.

The chain uses TRBV2 and TRBJ2-7; no reliable D call. The CDR3 has 14 residues. V was pared by 6 bases and J by 3 bases, with 15 bases between. The germline V gene encodes CDR1 SNHLY and CDR2 FYNNEI. The CDR3 region is CASRTYANLYEQYF. Written as DNA, the CDR3 is TGTGCCAGCAGGACGTACGCCAACCTCTACGAGCAGTACTTC.

V and J are TRBV28 and TRBJ2-3; TRBD2 aligns across 8 bases. The V segment lost 6 bases and the J segment 3 bases; nucleotides outside the gene matches: 11. This CDR3 spans 16 amino acids. Germline loops: CDR1 MDHEN, CDR2 SYDVKM. CDR3 protein: CASRPGGGLGTDTQYF. CDR3 DNA sequence: TGTGCCAGCAGACCCGGGGGGGGGCTGGGGACAGATACGCAGTATTTT.

The V gene is TRBV6-1, the J gene TRBJ1-1; D gene uncertain. Germline V gene sequence: CDR1 MNHNS, CDR2 SASEGT. V dropped 7 bases and J dropped 7 bases, with 13 bases sitting between them. CDR3 length: 12 residues. CDR3 sequence: CASTRQKIEAFF. CDR3 nucleotide sequence: TGTGCCAGCACTAGGCAGAAAATTGAAGCTTTCTTT.

The J gene is TRBJ1-1, the V gene TRBV7-2; unclear D gene. The germline V gene has CDR1 SGHTA and CDR2 FQGNSA. Deletions cut 1 base from V and 11 bases from J, with 14 bases between. The CDR3 spans 13 residues. In nucleotides, the CDR3 is TGTGCCAGCAGCTTAGAGGGCACCCAAAGGGCTTTCTTT. This encodes CASSLEGTQRAFF.

A single count supports this clone. The chain recombines TRBV30 with TRBJ2-2, with 7 nucleotides matching TRBD1. Germline V gene data show CDR1 as GTSNPN and CDR2 as SVGIG (reference sequence). The trim removed 4 bases at V and 4 bases at J, leaving 6 bases unmatched. The CDR3 is 14 residues long. The CDR3 DNA follows: TGTGCCTGGACGACAGGGTCGAGCACCGGGGAGCTGTTTTTT. Its translation: CAWTTGSSTGELFF. Looking up the rest from reference TRBV30 and TRBJ2-2 gives the full variable domain: SQTIHQWPATLVQPVGSPLSLECTVEGTSNPNLYWYRQAAGRGLQLLFYSVGIGQISSEVPQNLSASRPQDRQFILSSKKLLLSDSGFYLCAWTTGSSTGELFFGEGSRLTVL.

This chain connects TRBV7-4 to TRBJ1-1; 9 positions match TRBD1. CDR3 length: 16 residues. CDR1 is SGHVT and CDR2 is SQSDAQ in the germline V gene. After removal of 4 bases from V and 4 bases from J, the junction contained 10 bases not matched to a gene. CDR3 region: CASSSRDRVSGTEAFF. As DNA, the CDR3 is TGTGCCAGCAGCTCCCGGGACAGGGTTTCGGGCACTGAAGCTTTCTTT.

The V gene is TRBV4-1, the J gene TRBJ2-1; TRBD1 matches 10 bases. CDR1 and CDR2 from the germline V gene are MGHRA and YSYEKL. CDR3 size: 15 residues. The J segment lost 12 bases and the V segment lost 4 bases, leaving 12 bases of the junction unmatched. CDR3 sequence (DNA): TGCGCCAGCAGCCTAACCGGGACAGGGGTCTCTGGGCAGTTCTTC. This sequence encodes CASSLTGTGVSGQFF.

V is TRBV19 and J is TRBJ2-1; the D gene is possibly TRBD2 (6 bases). Trimming took 3 bases from V and 0 from J, leaving 12 bases between them. Looked up from germline, CDR1 is LNHDA and CDR2 is SQIVND (reference sequence). This CDR3 is built from 16 residues. The CDR3 reads CASSIPGGSSYNEQFF. The CDR3 DNA reads TGTGCCAGTAGTATTCCCGGGGGAAGCTCCTACAATGAGCAGTTCTTC.